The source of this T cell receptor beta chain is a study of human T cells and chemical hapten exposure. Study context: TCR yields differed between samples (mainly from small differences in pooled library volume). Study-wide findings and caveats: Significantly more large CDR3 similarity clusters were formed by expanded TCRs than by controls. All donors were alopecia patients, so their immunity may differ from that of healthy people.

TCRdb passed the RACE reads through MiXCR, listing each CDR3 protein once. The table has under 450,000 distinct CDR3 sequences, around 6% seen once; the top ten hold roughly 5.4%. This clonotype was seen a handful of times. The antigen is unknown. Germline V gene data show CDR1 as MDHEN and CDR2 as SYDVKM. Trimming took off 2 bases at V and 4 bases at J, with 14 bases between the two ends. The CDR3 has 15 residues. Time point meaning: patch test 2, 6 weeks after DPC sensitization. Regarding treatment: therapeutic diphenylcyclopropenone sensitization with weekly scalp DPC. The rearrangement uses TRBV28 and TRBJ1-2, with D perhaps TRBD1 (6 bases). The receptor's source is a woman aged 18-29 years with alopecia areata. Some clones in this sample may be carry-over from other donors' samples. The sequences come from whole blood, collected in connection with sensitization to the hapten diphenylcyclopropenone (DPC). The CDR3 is CASSLAGAGPYGYTF. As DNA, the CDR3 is TGTGCCAGCAGTTTAGCGGGGGCAGGGCCCTATGGCTACACCTTC.